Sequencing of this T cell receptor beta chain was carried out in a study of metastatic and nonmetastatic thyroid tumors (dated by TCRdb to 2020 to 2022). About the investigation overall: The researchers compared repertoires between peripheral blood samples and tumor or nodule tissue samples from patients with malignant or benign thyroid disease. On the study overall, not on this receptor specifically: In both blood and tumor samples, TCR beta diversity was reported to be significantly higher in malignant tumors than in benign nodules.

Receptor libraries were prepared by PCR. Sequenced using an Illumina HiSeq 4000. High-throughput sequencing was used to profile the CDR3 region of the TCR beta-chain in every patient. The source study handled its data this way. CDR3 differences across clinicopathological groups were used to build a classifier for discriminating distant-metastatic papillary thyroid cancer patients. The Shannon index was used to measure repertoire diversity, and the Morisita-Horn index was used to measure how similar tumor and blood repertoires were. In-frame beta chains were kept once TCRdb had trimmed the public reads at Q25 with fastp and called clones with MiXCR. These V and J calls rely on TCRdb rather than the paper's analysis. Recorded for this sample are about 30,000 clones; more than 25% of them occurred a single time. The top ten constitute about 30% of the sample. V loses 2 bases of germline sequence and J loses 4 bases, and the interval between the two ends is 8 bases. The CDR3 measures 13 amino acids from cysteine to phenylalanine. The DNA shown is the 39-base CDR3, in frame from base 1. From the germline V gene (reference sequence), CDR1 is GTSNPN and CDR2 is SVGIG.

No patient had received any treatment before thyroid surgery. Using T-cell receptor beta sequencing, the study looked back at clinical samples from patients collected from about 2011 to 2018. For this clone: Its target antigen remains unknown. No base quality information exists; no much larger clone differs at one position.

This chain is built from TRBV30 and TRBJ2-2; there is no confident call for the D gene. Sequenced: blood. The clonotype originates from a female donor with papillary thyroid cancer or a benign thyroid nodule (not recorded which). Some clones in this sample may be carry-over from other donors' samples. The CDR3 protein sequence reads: CAWSFMSTGELFF. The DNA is TGTGCCTGGAGTTTTATGAGCACCGGGGAGCTGTTTTTT.